This TCR beta chain is drawn from a study of blood T cells in healthy people across ages. The study, taken as a whole, reports: CMV status of donors was unknown, possibly confounding expanded clonotype changes.

This clonotype was seen more than once but under ten times. What it binds is unknown. Peripheral blood, roughly 9.3 milliliters per donor, was collected. There are 11 residues in the CDR3. Trimming took off 1 base at V and 7 bases at J, with 8 bases between the two ends. CDR1 and CDR2 (germline): SQVTM, ANQGSEA. Then a second PCR, running roughly 7 to 11 cycles, was carried out with a sample-barcoded 5' primer and a J-beta primer mix. TCRdb recomputed calls from the 5' RACE reads with MiXCR, one row per CDR3 protein. The sample has 920,000 or so distinct CDR3 sequences; 45% are singletons. The sequence came from a woman aged 60 to 75 in good health. Sequencing used blood. This chain uses TRBV29-1 with TRBJ2-7; tentative D call: TRBD1 (5 bases). For the CDR3, the DNA is TGCAGCGTTGAAGCTTCAGGGGAGCAGTACTTC. It yields the protein CSVEASGEQYF.